The rows below give T cell receptor beta chains drawn from one sample of a study of spatial heterogeneity in lung cancer. TCRdb fed the 5' RACE reads into MiXCR, producing one record per CDR3 protein. The table lists 60,000 to 65,000 distinct CDR3 sequences, 8.4% of them singletons, with over 13% in the top ten. The starting material was PBMCs, obtained at surgery. The receptors were sampled from a female donor with early-stage non-small cell lung cancer. Each CDR3 is given with its conserved first and last residue. Fields, in order: D gene, J gene, V gene, clone size, CDR3 protein, CDR3 DNA. The D gene is left open where the match is weak. Clone size is given for some rows only: seen once, a few or many times, or a class if the clone is expanded.

d_call: -; j_call: TRBJ2-3; v_call: TRBV6-1; clone_size: many; cdr3_aa: CASSEASGADTQYF; cdr3_nt: TGTGCCAGCAGTGAAGCTTCGGGCGCAGATACGCAGTATTTT
d_call: -; j_call: TRBJ1-1; v_call: TRBV5-1; clone_size: many; cdr3_aa: CASSGGPASTEAFF; cdr3_nt: TGCGCCAGCAGCGGGGGACCGGCGAGCACTGAAGCTTTCTTT
d_call: -; j_call: TRBJ1-2; v_call: TRBV12-3/TRBV12-4; clone_size: -; cdr3_aa: CASSVGSNYGYTF; cdr3_nt: TGTGCCAGCAGTGTAGGATCTAACTATGGCTACACCTTC
d_call: -; j_call: TRBJ2-5; v_call: TRBV5-4; clone_size: many; cdr3_aa: CASSLEQVDWETQYF; cdr3_nt: TGTGCCAGCAGCTTGGAACAGGTTGATTGGGAGACCCAGTACTTC
d_call: -; j_call: TRBJ2-3; v_call: TRBV12-3/TRBV12-4; clone_size: many; cdr3_aa: CASSSLTDTQYF; cdr3_nt: TGTGCCAGCAGTTCTCTGACAGATACGCAGTATTTT
d_call: -; j_call: TRBJ1-1; v_call: TRBV29-1; clone_size: many; cdr3_aa: CSVGIEADTEAFF; cdr3_nt: TGCAGCGTTGGAATAGAGGCGGACACTGAAGCTTTCTTT
d_call: -; j_call: TRBJ2-2; v_call: TRBV20-1; clone_size: few; cdr3_aa: CSARTGRSFNTGELFF; cdr3_nt: TGCAGTGCTAGGACGGGACGGTCCTTTAACACCGGGGAGCTGTTTTTT
d_call: -; j_call: TRBJ1-2; v_call: TRBV2; clone_size: -; cdr3_aa: CASRSIPGLKGGYTF; cdr3_nt: TGTGCCAGCAGGTCGATACCGGGCCTCAAGGGAGGCTACACCTTC
d_call: TRBD1; j_call: TRBJ2-3; v_call: TRBV29-1; clone_size: many; cdr3_aa: CSVEAGGIGTDTQYF; cdr3_nt: TGCAGCGTTGAGGCAGGGGGCATTGGCACAGATACGCAGTATTTT
d_call: -; j_call: TRBJ2-2; v_call: TRBV12-3/TRBV12-4; clone_size: many; cdr3_aa: CASSTPLRNTGELFF; cdr3_nt: TGTGCCAGCAGTACTCCCTTAAGGAACACCGGGGAGCTGTTTTTT
d_call: -; j_call: TRBJ1-4; v_call: TRBV2; clone_size: few; cdr3_aa: CASSGGFEKLFF; cdr3_nt: TGTGCCAGCAGTGGAGGGTTCGAAAAACTGTTTTTT
d_call: -; j_call: TRBJ2-3; v_call: TRBV29-1; clone_size: -; cdr3_aa: CSVERGGTTDTQYF; cdr3_nt: TGCAGCGTTGAGAGGGGGGGAACCACAGATACGCAGTATTTT
d_call: -; j_call: TRBJ2-2; v_call: TRBV12-3/TRBV12-4; clone_size: -; cdr3_aa: CASSRGSTNTGELFF; cdr3_nt: TGTGCCAGCAGTCGGGGTTCCACAAACACCGGGGAGCTGTTTTTT
d_call: TRBD2; j_call: TRBJ2-2; v_call: TRBV6-1; clone_size: many; cdr3_aa: CASRPSSGSTGELFF; cdr3_nt: TGTGCCAGCAGGCCTTCTAGCGGGTCCACCGGGGAGCTGTTTTTT
d_call: TRBD1; j_call: TRBJ1-5; v_call: TRBV24-1; clone_size: once; cdr3_aa: CATSDGTGYSNQPQHF; cdr3_nt: TGTGCCACCAGTGACGGGACAGGGTATAGCAATCAGCCCCAGCATTTT
d_call: TRBD1; j_call: TRBJ1-5; v_call: TRBV5-1; clone_size: few; cdr3_aa: CASSSGQGNQPQHF; cdr3_nt: TGCGCCAGCAGCTCCGGACAGGGGAATCAGCCCCAGCATTTT
d_call: -; j_call: TRBJ2-7; v_call: TRBV2; clone_size: few; cdr3_aa: CASSESAVSYEQYF; cdr3_nt: TGTGCCAGCAGTGAGTCGGCAGTCTCCTACGAGCAGTACTTC
d_call: -; j_call: TRBJ2-7; v_call: TRBV28; clone_size: -; cdr3_aa: CASSHTKSSYEQYF; cdr3_nt: TGTGCCAGCAGCCACACTAAGAGCTCCTACGAGCAGTACTTC
d_call: -; j_call: TRBJ1-1; v_call: TRBV5-4; clone_size: many; cdr3_aa: CASSFSQNTEAFF; cdr3_nt: TGTGCCAGCAGCTTTTCACAAAACACTGAAGCTTTCTTT
d_call: -; j_call: TRBJ2-7; v_call: TRBV28; clone_size: -; cdr3_aa: CASLRERHYEQYF; cdr3_nt: TGTGCCAGCCTCAGGGAGCGCCACTACGAGCAGTACTTC
d_call: -; j_call: TRBJ1-2; v_call: TRBV25-1; clone_size: few; cdr3_aa: CASSEISARSYGYTF; cdr3_nt: TGTGCCAGCAGTGAAATATCAGCCCGCAGCTATGGCTACACCTTC
d_call: TRBD1; j_call: TRBJ2-3; v_call: TRBV20-1; clone_size: -; cdr3_aa: CSAPGTARSTDTQYF; cdr3_nt: TGCAGTGCTCCCGGGACAGCGCGGAGCACAGATACGCAGTATTTT
d_call: -; j_call: TRBJ2-5; v_call: TRBV28; clone_size: -; cdr3_aa: CATQRGTQETQYF; cdr3_nt: TGTGCCACCCAAAGGGGGACCCAAGAGACCCAGTACTTC